Shown below are 23 T cell receptor beta chains from a single sample sequenced in a study of blood T cell repertoires in COVID-19. Clones were read by immunoSEQ multiplex PCR, and TCRdb kept only the in-frame ones, dropping some. The table shows approximately 190,000 clones, with around four fifths occurring only once. Sequencing used peripheral blood. These TCRs come from a human donor with acute or convalescent COVID-19. The donor label of this sample is uncertain.

This clone was seen a single time. The chain uses TRBV30 and TRBJ1-3, with no clear D. Trimming pared 4 bases from V and 5 bases from J, leaving 9 bases between. CDR3 length: 12 residues. The germline V gene encodes CDR1 GTSNPN and CDR2 SVGIG (reference sequence). In DNA form, the CDR3 reads TGTGCCTGGACTGAGCAAAGAAACACCATATATTTT. Its translation is CAWTEQRNTIYF.

J is TRBJ2-5 and V is TRBV18; maybe TRBD2 (5 bases). CDR1 and CDR2 from the germline V gene are KGHSH and LQKENI. This CDR3 spans 17 amino acids. Trimming removed 4 bases from V and 1 base from J, with 19 bases in between. The CDR3 bases are TGTGCCAGCTCACTTAACACCGTGGGAGAGCTCCAAGAGACCCAGTACTTC. Its protein product is CASSLNTVGELQETQYF.

The chain has TRBV19 and TRBJ1-1, with 7 bases matching TRBD1. Germline CDR1 LNHDA, CDR2 SQIVND (reference sequence). The V gene end was trimmed by 6 bases and the J gene end by 4 bases; junction bases not matched to a gene: 11. CDR3 length: 15 amino acids. CDR3 sequence reads: CASSSRQGWATEAFF. DNA of the CDR3: TGTGCCAGTAGCTCCAGACAGGGATGGGCCACTGAAGCTTTCTTT.

V gene TRBV21-1 combines with J gene TRBJ2-7; TRBD2, the table's D call, lacks a check against the DNA. TRBV21-1 is labeled a pseudogene. This CDR3 is 17 amino acids long. The CDR3 DNA reads as TGTGCCAGCAGCTGGAGGGGCATAGCGGGAGCGTACTACGAGCAGTACTTC. This translates into CASSWRGIAGAYYEQYF.

This sequence joins TRBV19 and TRBJ2-7, with 15 bases aligning to TRBD2. This CDR3 spans 16 amino acids. Germline CDR1 and CDR2: LNHDA and SQIVND (reference sequence). With 5 bases clipped from V and 3 bases from J, the junction kept 5 bases outside the gene matches. The CDR3 DNA reads as TGTGCCAGTAGTGGACTAGCGGGAGGGCGGGGCTACGAGCAGTACTTC. Its protein is CASSGLAGGRGYEQYF.

The chain has TRBV19 and TRBJ2-5, with D perhaps matching TRBD1 (6 bases). This CDR3 region has 15 residues. V shed 3 bases and J shed 1 base, with 12 bases lying between them. Germline V lookup: CDR1 LNHDA, CDR2 SQIVND (reference sequence). CDR3 residues: CASSIWGQSQETQYF. CDR3 bases: TGTGCCAGTAGTATCTGGGGGCAGTCCCAAGAGACCCAGTACTTC.

This chain uses TRBV5-4 with TRBJ2-7; D is undetermined. Germline assignment: CDR1 SGHNT and CDR2 YYREEE (reference sequence). The CDR3 is made up of 14 amino acids. V lost 0 bases, J lost 5 bases, and 12 bases lay in between. The CDR3 protein is CASSLDKLINEQYF. CDR3 in DNA: TGTGCCAGCAGCTTGGACAAGTTAATCAACGAGCAGTACTTC. The full variable domain, in which reference TRBV5-4 and TRBJ2-7 provide the parts outside the CDR3, is ETGVTQSPTHLIKTRGQQVTLRCSSQSGHNTVSWYQQALGQGPQFIFQYYREEENGRGNFPPRFSGLQFPNYSSELNVNALELDDSALYLCASSLDKLINEQYFGPGTRLTVT.

The sample holds a few counts of this clone. The chain has TRBV3-1 (or the pseudogene TRBV3-2) and TRBJ2-3, with unresolved D. The CDR3 length is 16 residues. Germline CDR1 LGHDT, CDR2 YNNKEL (reference sequence). V gave up 0 bases and J gave up 6 bases, with 16 bases separating them. DNA for the CDR3: TGTGCCAGCAGCCAAGATCGCCGGAGTGCGGAGGATACGCAGTATTTT. It specifies CASSQDRRSAEDTQYF.

The rearrangement joins TRBV7-9 to TRBJ2-5, with D perhaps matching TRBD2 (5 bases). The V end was cut by 4 bases, the J end by 0 bases, with 9 bases between. This CDR3 is 14 amino acids long. Germline V CDR1 and CDR2: SEHNR, FQNEAQ (reference sequence). CDR3 protein: CASSSTGYQETQYF. DNA for the CDR3: TGTGCCAGCAGCTCGACGGGGTACCAAGAGACCCAGTACTTC. The full variable domain, completed using reference TRBV7-9 and TRBJ2-5, is DTGVSQNPRHKITKRGQNVTFRCDPISEHNRLYWYRQTLGQGPEFLTYFQNEAQLEKSRLLSDRFSAERPKGSFSTLEIQRTEQGDSAMYLCASSSTGYQETQYFGPGTRLLVL.

This chain links TRBV19 with TRBJ2-7, with 7 bases fitting TRBD1. The junction had 11 bases not matched to a gene; V was cut back by 7 bases and J by 2 bases. This CDR3 has 15 residues. The germline V gene encodes CDR1 LNHDA and CDR2 SQIVND (reference sequence). Here the CDR3 reads CASTTSTGPTYEQYF. CDR3 DNA: TGTGCCAGTACGACCTCGACAGGGCCCACCTACGAGCAGTACTTC.

The chain has TRBV28 and TRBJ2-7; the match to TRBD1 covers 9 bases. Losses at the gene ends were 3 bases for V and 2 bases for J; bases not matched to a gene: 5. CDR3 length: 15 amino acids. Looked up from germline, CDR1 is MDHEN and CDR2 is SYDVKM. The CDR3 loop reads CASSLPGTGTYEQYF. The CDR3 DNA follows: TGTGCCAGCAGTTTGCCCGGGACAGGGACCTACGAGCAGTACTTC.

This clone was seen only once. This chain links TRBV20-1 with TRBJ2-3; TRBD2 agrees at 7 bases. The CDR3 consists of 16 residues. Germline loops: CDR1 DFQATT, CDR2 SNEGSKA (reference sequence). Trimming at V came to 3 bases and at J to 6 bases, leaving 15 bases not matched to a gene. The CDR3, as DNA: TGCAGTGCTAGTGGTTGGGAGGGAGCGGGATTGGATACGCAGTATTTT. Encoded protein: CSASGWEGAGLDTQYF.

This rearrangement joins TRBV7-9 to TRBJ1-1, with D perhaps matching TRBD1 (5 bases). The V gene lost 6 bases and the J gene lost 5 bases, with 13 bases spanning the gap. The CDR3 sequence is 13 residues long. CDR1 and CDR2 (germline): SEHNR, FQNEAQ (reference sequence). DNA of the CDR3: TGTGCCAGCAGGAGCCAGGGAAAAACTGAAGCTTTCTTT. It yields the protein CASRSQGKTEAFF.

The chain carries TRBV19 and TRBJ1-3; no clear D gene. Trimming pared 6 bases from V and 0 bases from J, leaving 21 bases between. CDR1 LNHDA and CDR2 SQIVND come from the germline V gene (reference sequence). This CDR3 has 18 amino acids. As DNA, the CDR3 is TGTGCCAGTAGCCGGAACAGTCCTACAACGGCCTCTGGAAACACCATATATTTT. Its translation: CASSRNSPTTASGNTIYF.

Points on this clone: This sample also contains other DNA sequences that code for the same CDR3. The V call is TRBV7-3, the J call TRBJ2-5; maybe TRBD2 (6 bases). Germline assignment: CDR1 SGHTA and CDR2 FQGTGA. The CDR3 consists of 14 residues. Between the trimmed V and J ends, which lost 3 bases and 4 bases, there was a span of 12 bases. Here the CDR3 reads CASSFGGITETQYF. The CDR3 nucleotides read TGTGCCAGCAGCTTCGGCGGGATTACAGAGACCCAGTACTTC.

The chain has TRBV19 and TRBJ2-5; TRBD1 aligns across 7 bases. The J segment lost 5 bases and the V segment lost 5 bases, leaving 5 bases of the junction unmatched. This CDR3 has 13 residues. CDR1 is LNHDA and CDR2 is SQIVND in the germline V gene (reference sequence). The CDR3 coding sequence is TGTGCCAGTAGTGAATACAGGGGTGAGACCCAGTACTTC. This sequence encodes CASSEYRGETQYF.

The chain has TRBV18 and TRBJ2-7; possibly TRBD2 for D (6 bases). Trimming removed 6 bases from V and 7 bases from J, with 22 bases in between. Germline lookup yields CDR1 KGHSH and CDR2 LQKENI. The CDR3 totals 15 residues. The CDR3 DNA reads TGTGCCAGCTCCATATTCGGGCCCAACGCGGGGGAGCAGTACTTC. Translation: CASSIFGPNAGEQYF. Full variable domain (outside the CDR3, taken from reference TRBV18 and TRBJ2-7): NAGVMQNPRHLVRRRGQEARLRCSPMKGHSHVYWYRQLPEEGLKFMVYLQKENIIDESGMPKERFSAEFPKEGPSILRIQQVVRGDSAAYFCASSIFGPNAGEQYFGPGTRLTVT.

V and J are TRBV2 and TRBJ2-3; no definite D call. There are 12 residues in the CDR3. CDR1 is SNHLY, CDR2 FYNNEI, per germline. The germline V and J ends were trimmed by 7 bases and 6 bases, with 11 bases remaining between them. In nucleotides, the CDR3 is TGTGCCAGCAATCTAGGCGCCGATACGCAGTATTTT. Protein product: CASNLGADTQYF.

The CDR3 DNA reads TGTGCCAGCAGTTACTCTTTTGGCAGGGGCCAAGAGACCCAGTACTTC. Its protein product is CASSYSFGRGQETQYF. The V and J genes are TRBV6-5 and TRBJ2-5; possible D gene TRBD1, 6 bases. The CDR3 runs 16 residues. The germline V gene has CDR1 MNHEY and CDR2 SVGAGI. V gave up 0 bases and J gave up 1 base, with 12 bases separating them.

The table lists this clone with a few counts. The V and J genes are TRBV19 and TRBJ1-3, with D unclear. The V end was cut by 2 bases, the J end by 0 bases, with 11 bases between. The CDR3 loop spans 16 amino acids. The germline gives CDR1 LNHDA, CDR2 SQIVND (reference sequence). CDR3 loop: CASSIFTGDSGNTIYF. The CDR3, as DNA: TGTGCCAGTAGTATATTTACGGGAGACTCTGGAAACACCATATATTTT.

This clone has just one count. This chain uses TRBV24-1 with TRBJ2-1; 8 bases align to TRBD1. Germline assignment: CDR1 KGHDR and CDR2 SFDVKD. The junction had 14 bases not matched to a gene; V was cut back by 5 bases and J by 6 bases. The CDR3 sequence is 17 residues long. For the CDR3, the DNA is TGTGCCACCAGTGCCGGACAGGGATTGGTAGGTCGCAATGAGCAGTTCTTC. This sequence encodes CATSAGQGLVGRNEQFF.

The chain recombines TRBV18 with TRBJ2-1; 10 nucleotides align to TRBD2. Germline trimming cut 1 base from V and 0 bases from J; bases unmatched to any gene: 0. CDR1 and CDR2 from the germline V gene are KGHSH and LQKENI. CDR3 length equals 16 residues. The CDR3 loop is CASSPLAGGSYNEQFF. In DNA, the CDR3 is TGTGCCAGCTCACCACTAGCGGGAGGCTCCTACAATGAGCAGTTCTTC.

V gene TRBV29-1 combines with J gene TRBJ2-2, with 7 positions matching TRBD2. Trimming cost V 5 bases and J 5 bases; bases outside gene matches: 8. CDR1 SQVTM and CDR2 ANQGSEA come from the germline V gene. The CDR3 spans 14 residues. The chain's CDR3 is CSVRSGTKTGELFF. In DNA form, the CDR3 reads TGCAGCGTTAGGAGCGGGACTAAGACCGGGGAGCTGTTTTTT.